A selection of T cell receptor beta chains follows, all from one sample in a study of blood T cells in healthy people across ages. TCRdb used MiXCR to reprocess the 5' RACE reads, holding one entry per CDR3 protein. The sample yields about 760,000 distinct CDR3 sequences, around a quarter seen once. This sample also appeared in a second study, on T cells of mothers and their children.

Sequencing was carried out using blood. Receptors originate from a boy between 10 and 17 years old in good health. Both conserved end residues are part of each CDR3. A D gene is named only where the DNA matches it firmly. Size is stated for part of the rows, as once, few or many counts, or as a class when the clone is expanded.

>TRBJ2-7|TRBV20-1|TRBD1|few
TGCAGTGCTAGAGATGTACAGGGGACATACTACGAGCAGTACTTC
CSARDVQGTYYEQYF
>TRBJ2-7|TRBV20-1|TRBD1|few
TGCAGTGCTAGTGTTAGGACAGGGTCCTACGAGCAGTACTTC
CSASVRTGSYEQYF
>TRBJ2-5|TRBV15|-|-
TGTGCCACCAGCAGAGATCGTACAGGGCATATCCAAGAGACCCAGTACTTC
CATSRDRTGHIQETQYF
>TRBJ2-5|TRBV20-1|TRBD2|-
TGCAGTGCTAGAGGACTAGCCCAACCGGCACAAGAGACCCAGTACTTC
CSARGLAQPAQETQYF
>TRBJ2-1|TRBV11-2|TRBD2|few
TGTGCCAGCAGCTTAGTCGGTAGCGGGAGCTCCTACAATGAGCAGTTCTTC
CASSLVGSGSSYNEQFF
>TRBJ2-5|TRBV6-1|-|-
TGTGCCAGCAGTCGAAGTACGGGACTGGCGGACGGGAAGACCCAGTACTTC
CASSRSTGLADGKTQYF
>TRBJ1-2|TRBV4-3|TRBD1|-
TGCGCCAGCAGCCAAGCCCCCGGGACAGCCCTTTATGGCTACACCTTC
CASSQAPGTALYGYTF
>TRBJ1-6|TRBV20-1|-|-
TGCAGTGCTAGCCTCAGGGACCATAATTCACCCCTCCACTTT
CSASLRDHNSPLHF
>TRBJ1-1|TRBV20-1|-|few
TGCAGTGCTAGAGATGGTAGGAAGGGGGGGAACACTGAAGCTTTCTTT
CSARDGRKGGNTEAFF
>TRBJ1-4|TRBV29-1|-|-
TGCAGCGTTGGACGCGGTGATGAAAAACTGTTTTTT
CSVGRGDEKLFF
>TRBJ2-3|TRBV7-9|TRBD1|-
TGTGCCAGCAGTGATACAAGGACAGGGGGTGACGCAGATACGCAGTATTTT
CASSDTRTGGDADTQYF
>TRBJ2-3|TRBV29-1|-|-
TGCAGCGTTGGGGAGAGCAATACGCAGTATTTT
CSVGESNTQYF
>TRBJ1-1|TRBV7-2|-|once
TGTGCCAGCAGCCCCTGGGGGGGGAAGAACACTGAAGCTTTCTTT
CASSPWGGKNTEAFF
>TRBJ2-1|TRBV20-1|TRBD2|-
TGCAGTGCTATACCGGGGACTACCGGCAATGAGCAGTTCTTC
CSAIPGTTGNEQFF
>TRBJ2-5|TRBV7-7|TRBD1|few
TGTGCTAGCAGCCGGGGACAGGGGAGGCCATTAACCGAGACCCAGTACTTC
CASSRGQGRPLTETQYF
>TRBJ2-7|TRBV3-1|TRBD1|few
TGTGCCAGCAGCCAAGAGGGGACAGGGAGAAAACAGTACTTC
CASSQEGTGRKQYF
>TRBJ2-5|TRBV15|TRBD1|-
TGTGCCACCAGCAGAGGACGGACAGGGAGAGGAGAGACCCAGTACTTC
CATSRGRTGRGETQYF
>TRBJ1-1|TRBV7-9|-|few
TGTGCCAGCAGCTTAGATTTGGGGAACACTGAAGCTTTCTTT
CASSLDLGNTEAFF
>TRBJ2-7|TRBV6-2/TRBV6-3|-|-
TGTGCCAGCAGTCCACGGTTCGAGCAGTACTTC
CASSPRFEQYF
>TRBJ1-1|TRBV6-5|-|-
TGTGCCAGCAGTCGGACAGACGAGACCACTGAAGCTTTCTTT
CASSRTDETTEAFF
>TRBJ2-1|TRBV4-1|TRBD2|few
TGCGCCAGCAGCCAACCGACTAGCGCAGAGCAGTTCTTC
CASSQPTSAEQFF
>TRBJ2-5|TRBV28|-|-
TGTGCCAGCAGTTCCCCGGACGGGGGATTAGAGACCCAGTACTTC
CASSSPDGGLETQYF
>TRBJ2-6|TRBV4-1|TRBD2|few
TGCGCCAGCAGCCAAGTCGGAACTAGCGCTGGGGCCAACGTCCTGACTTTC
CASSQVGTSAGANVLTF
>TRBJ2-7|TRBV28|-|-
TGTGCCAGTCAACCTAGGACTAACTCCTACGAGCAGTACTTC
CASQPRTNSYEQYF
>TRBJ2-2|TRBV11-2|-|few
TGTGCCAGCAGCCCAGGGGTCAGGACCACCGGGGAGCTGTTTTTT
CASSPGVRTTGELFF
>TRBJ2-5|TRBV6-5|-|-
TGTGCCAGCAAGAGCAGAACTCAAGAGACCCAGTACTTC
CASKSRTQETQYF
>TRBJ1-6|TRBV19|-|-
TGTGCCAGTAGTATCGGGAGATCACGGAACTATAGTTCACCCCTCCACTTT
CASSIGRSRNYSSPLHF
>TRBJ2-5|TRBV7-2|TRBD2|few
TGTGCCAGCAGCCCTTGGGGGACTAGCGGGAAGGAGACCCAGTACTTC
CASSPWGTSGKETQYF
>TRBJ2-4|TRBV24-1|-|-
TGTGCCACCAGTGATTTTCGGCGGACTGACATTCAGTACTTC
CATSDFRRTDIQYF
>TRBJ2-3|TRBV28|TRBD2|-
TGTGCCAGCAGTTTGTCTAGCGGGACCTTCACAGATACGCAGTATTTT
CASSLSSGTFTDTQYF
>TRBJ2-1|TRBV29-1|-|few
TGCAGCGTTGATGTGAGCTCCTACAATGAGCAGTTCTTC
CSVDVSSYNEQFF
>TRBJ2-1|TRBV7-2|-|-
TGTGCCAGCAGGCCGGGATCGTCTCGTGAGCAGTTCTTC
CASRPGSSREQFF
>TRBJ2-2|TRBV20-1|-|few
TGCAGTGCTAGAGGGGCAAGGACCGGGGAGCTGTTTTTT
CSARGARTGELFF
>TRBJ2-2|TRBV29-1|-|once
TGCAGCGTTCGGACAGTTAACACCGGGGAGCTGTTTTTT
CSVRTVNTGELFF
>TRBJ1-2|TRBV7-3|-|-
TGTGCCAGCACCCTTTCTCCAGGGAGTGGAGGCTACACCTTC
CASTLSPGSGGYTF